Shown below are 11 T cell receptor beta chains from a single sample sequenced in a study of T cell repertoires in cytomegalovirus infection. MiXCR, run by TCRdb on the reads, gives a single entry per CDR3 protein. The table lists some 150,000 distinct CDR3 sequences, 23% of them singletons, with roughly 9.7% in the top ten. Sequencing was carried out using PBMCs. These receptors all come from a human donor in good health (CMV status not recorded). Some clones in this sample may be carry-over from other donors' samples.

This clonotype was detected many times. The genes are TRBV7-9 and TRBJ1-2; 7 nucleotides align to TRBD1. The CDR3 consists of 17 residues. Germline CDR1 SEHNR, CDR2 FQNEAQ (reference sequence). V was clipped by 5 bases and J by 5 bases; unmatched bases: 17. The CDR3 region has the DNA TGTGCCAGCAGCGCATTAGACGGGACAGCTTTGGGATATGGCTACACCTTC. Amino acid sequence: CASSALDGTALGYGYTF.

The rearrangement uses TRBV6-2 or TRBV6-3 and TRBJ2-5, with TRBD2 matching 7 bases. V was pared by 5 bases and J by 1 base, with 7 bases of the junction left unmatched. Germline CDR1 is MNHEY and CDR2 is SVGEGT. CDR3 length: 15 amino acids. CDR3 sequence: CASSAVSGGQETQYF. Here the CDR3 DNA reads TGTGCCAGCAGTGCTGTGTCGGGGGGCCAAGAGACCCAGTACTTC.

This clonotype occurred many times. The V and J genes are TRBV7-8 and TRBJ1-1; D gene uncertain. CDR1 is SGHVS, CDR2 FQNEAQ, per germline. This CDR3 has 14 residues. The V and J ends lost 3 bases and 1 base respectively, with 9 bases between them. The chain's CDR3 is CASSFIGTNTEAFF. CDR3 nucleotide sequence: TGTGCCAGCAGCTTTATAGGTACGAACACTGAAGCTTTCTTT. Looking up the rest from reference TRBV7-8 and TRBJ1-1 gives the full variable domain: GAGVSQSPRYKVAKRGQDVALRCDPISGHVSLFWYQQALGQGPEFLTYFQNEAQLDKSGLPSDRFFAERPEGSVSTLKIQRTQQEDSAVYLCASSFIGTNTEAFFGQGTRLTVV.

This CDR3 reads CASSGSLRETQYF. The CDR3 DNA sequence: TGTGCCAGCAGTGGGTCGCTCCGAGAGACCCAGTACTTC. The gene calls are TRBV25-1 and TRBJ2-5; D unclear. The CDR3 length is 13 residues. V lost 4 bases, J lost 4 bases, and 10 bases lay in between. CDR1 and CDR2 from the germline V gene are MGHDK and SYGVNS.

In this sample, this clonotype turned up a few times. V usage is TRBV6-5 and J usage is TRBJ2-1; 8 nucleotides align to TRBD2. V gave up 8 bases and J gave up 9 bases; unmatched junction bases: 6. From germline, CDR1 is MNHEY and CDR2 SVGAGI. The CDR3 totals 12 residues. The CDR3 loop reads CASFSGGGEQFF. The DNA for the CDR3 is TGTGCCAGCTTTTCGGGGGGGGGTGAGCAGTTCTTC.

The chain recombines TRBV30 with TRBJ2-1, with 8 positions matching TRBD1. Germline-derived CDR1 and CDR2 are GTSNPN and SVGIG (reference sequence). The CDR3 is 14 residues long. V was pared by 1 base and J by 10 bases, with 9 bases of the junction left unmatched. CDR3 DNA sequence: TGTGCCTGGAGTGGGGAACAGGGGGTAGGCGAGCAGTTCTTC. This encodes CAWSGEQGVGEQFF. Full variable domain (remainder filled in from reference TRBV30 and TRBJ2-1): SQTIHQWPATLVQPVGSPLSLECTVEGTSNPNLYWYRQAAGRGLQLLFYSVGIGQISSEVPQNLSASRPQDRQFILSSKKLLLSDSGFYLCAWSGEQGVGEQFFGPGTRLTVL.

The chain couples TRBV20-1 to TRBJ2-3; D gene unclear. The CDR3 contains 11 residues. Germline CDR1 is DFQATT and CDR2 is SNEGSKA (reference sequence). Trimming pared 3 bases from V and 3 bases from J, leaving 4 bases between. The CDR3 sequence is CSARETDTQYF. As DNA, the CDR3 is TGCAGTGCTAGGGAAACAGATACGCAGTATTTT.

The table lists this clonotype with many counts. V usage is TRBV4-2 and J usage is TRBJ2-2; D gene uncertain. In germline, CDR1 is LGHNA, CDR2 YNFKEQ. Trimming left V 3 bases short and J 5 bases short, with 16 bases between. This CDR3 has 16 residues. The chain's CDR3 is CASSQAGLGNTGELFF. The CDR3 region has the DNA TGTGCCAGCAGCCAGGCTGGGCTGGGAAATACCGGGGAGCTGTTTTTT.

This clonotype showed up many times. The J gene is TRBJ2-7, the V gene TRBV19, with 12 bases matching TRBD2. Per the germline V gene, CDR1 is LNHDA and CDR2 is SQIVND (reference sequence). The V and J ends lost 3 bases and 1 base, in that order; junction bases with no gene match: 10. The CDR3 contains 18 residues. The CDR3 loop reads CASSIGTSGRYGSYEQYF. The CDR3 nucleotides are TGTGCCAGTAGTATCGGAACTAGCGGGAGGTATGGATCCTACGAGCAGTACTTC. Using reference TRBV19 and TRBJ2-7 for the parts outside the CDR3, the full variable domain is DGGITQSPKYLFRKEGQNVTLSCEQNLNHDAMYWYRQDPGQGLRLIYYSQIVNDFQKGDIAEGYSVSREKKESFPLTVTSAQKNPTAFYLCASSIGTSGRYGSYEQYFGPGTRLTVT.

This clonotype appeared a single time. This CDR3 reads CASSPSDRVVSPLHF. In nucleotides, the CDR3 is TGTGCCAGCAGCCCCTCCGACAGGGTAGTTTCACCCCTCCACTTT. The chain employs TRBV28 and TRBJ1-6; 7 nucleotides align to TRBD1. The CDR3 length is 15 residues. Germline V lookup: CDR1 MDHEN, CDR2 SYDVKM. J was trimmed by 9 bases and V by 6 bases; bases with no gene match: 11.

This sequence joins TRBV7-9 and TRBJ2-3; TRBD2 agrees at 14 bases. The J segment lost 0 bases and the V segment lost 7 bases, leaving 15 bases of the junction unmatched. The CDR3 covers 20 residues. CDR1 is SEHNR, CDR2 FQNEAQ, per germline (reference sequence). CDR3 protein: CASTSPGLAGEDRSTDTQYF. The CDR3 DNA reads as TGTGCCAGCACCAGCCCGGGACTAGCGGGAGAGGACAGGAGCACAGATACGCAGTATTTT.